The next 6 T cell receptor beta chains were all read from a single sample in a study of blood T cell repertoires in COVID-19. Sequencing used immunoSEQ multiplex PCR; TCRdb keeps in-frame clones, though not all of them. Altogether 300,000 to 400,000 clones are present, around 87% being singletons, with the ten largest covering over 0.9%. The sequenced material came from PBMCs or T cells enriched from blood (not recorded which). These receptors were taken from a woman aged 25 to 45 with acute COVID-19.

J is TRBJ1-4 and V is TRBV27; D is uncertain. The CDR3 covers 17 residues. In germline, CDR1 is MNHEY, CDR2 SMNVEV (reference sequence). V was clipped by 0 bases and J by 7 bases, with 18 bases between them. CDR3 DNA: TGTGCCAGCAGTTTATCGGGTCATATATACGGGAGTGAAAAACTGTTTTTT. This codes for CASSLSGHIYGSEKLFF.

The V gene is TRBV4-3, the J gene TRBJ2-7; maybe TRBD1 (5 bases). The CDR3 consists of 13 residues. Germline loops: CDR1 LGHNA, CDR2 YSLEER. V lost 2 bases and J 6 bases, leaving 11 bases between the germline ends. The chain's CDR3 is CASSQLVTGEQYF. The CDR3 DNA is TGCGCCAGCAGCCAATTAGTAACAGGCGAGCAGTACTTC.

V is TRBV12-3 or TRBV12-4 and J is TRBJ2-4; D is possibly TRBD2 (5 bases). The V end lost 8 bases, the J end lost 0 bases, and 8 bases lay between the germline ends. The CDR3 is 13 residues long. In nucleotides, the CDR3 is TGTGCCAGCGGAGGAAGAGCCAAAAACATTCAGTACTTC. It translates to CASGGRAKNIQYF.

This clone was recorded a few times. The chain uses TRBV7-2 and TRBJ1-3; D remains ambiguous. This CDR3 has 18 residues. V lost 2 bases to trimming and J lost 0 bases, with 17 bases between them. CDR1 and CDR2 from the germline V gene are SGHTA and FQGNSA. The CDR3 nucleotides are TGTGCCAGCAGCTTAAGCTCAGGACTATTGAACTCTGGAAACACCATATATTTT. Its protein product is CASSLSSGLLNSGNTIYF.

This clone appeared a few times. The chain joins TRBV9 to TRBJ2-2, with TRBD2 as a possible D gene (7 bases). V lost 0 bases to trimming and J lost 3 bases, with 12 bases between them. The CDR3 sequence is 16 residues long. Germline CDR1 and CDR2: SGDLS and YYNGEE. In DNA form, the CDR3 reads TGTGCCAGCAGCGTAGAGGGCGGGGGCGACACCGGGGAGCTGTTTTTT. Its translation is CASSVEGGGDTGELFF.

CDR3 nucleotides: TGTGCCAGCAGTTACCCGACAGGGGAAGGTGCGGATCAGCCCCAGCATTTT. Protein product: CASSYPTGEGADQPQHF. The chain recombines TRBV6-2 or TRBV6-3 with TRBJ1-5; 8 nucleotides align to TRBD1. After removal of 2 bases from V and 5 bases from J, the junction contained 11 bases not matched to a gene. From germline, CDR1 is MNHEY and CDR2 SVGEGT. The CDR3 totals 17 residues.